This T cell receptor (beta chain) was observed in a study of somatic mutations in cytotoxic T cells in rheumatoid arthritis (dated 2017 in TCRdb). For the study in its entirety: Before any treatment started and right after they were diagnosed, patients gave peripheral blood samples (more than 27 ml EDTA). Some T-cell populations stained with V beta antibodies were sorted by flow on a FACSAria II or Sony SH800 to nearly 100% purity, with sorted V beta1+ cells additionally subjected to TCRB sequencing. The study asked whether expanded CD8+ T-cell clones in newly diagnosed, untreated rheumatoid arthritis carry somatic mutations, and used TCRB deep sequencing to characterize clonality. For 65 rheumatoid arthritis patients and more than 15 healthy controls, TCRB deep sequencing was carried out. The median ages of the patient and control groups were essentially identical.

Sequencing of TCRB CDR3 was done on genomic DNA with the immunoSEQ assay. As for the original processing: Only a few patient CD8+ clones larger than 1% matched published virus-specific TCRB sequences when compared against them. The analyses included only productive TCRB rearrangements. A clone was defined by a unique TCRB CDR3 sequence, and clonality was computed as a productive clonality index based on Shannon entropy. Repertoire overlap for a pair of samples was computed from each clone's template counts relative to total templates per sample. A correlation with a Spearman r of about 0.58 was found between V-gene usage by flow cytometry and V-gene usage by TCRB sequencing. The table comes from immuneACCESS by way of TCRdb, which keeps in-frame sequences with V and J called. Part of the clones is missing from these tables; in studies checked, under half for an unresolved V gene and the rest for unknown reasons. The DNA gave D and trimming, while V, J and clone size come from that table. This sample gives roughly 16,000 clones in total; 77% of them show up just once. The top ten clonotypes cover around 11% of the sample.

Positive magnetic bead selection on an AutoMACS was used to isolate CD4+ and CD8+ cells, with flow cytometry used to check purity. Initial screening for clonal expansions relied on flow cytometry with a TCR V beta antibody panel, after which sorted CD8+ fractions underwent TCRB deep sequencing for characterization. Isolation of peripheral blood mononuclear cells was done through Ficoll-Paque PLUS density gradient separation. DNA was extracted from CD4-enriched, CD8-enriched or PBMC samples with Nucleospin Tissue or Tissue XS kits and quantified with a Qubit 2.0 fluorometer. A remark on this clone: The specificity of this receptor is unknown. No qualities accompany the bases; no much larger clone lies one base away.

Summary of the overall study and its limitations: The slight underrepresentation of TRBV07 in patients was not corrected for multiple comparisons. Healthy controls showed no age-related increase in CD8+ clonality, whereas patients did (Spearman r ≈ 0.47). Viral specificity could not be ruled out by absence from virus-specific databases, and the antigen targets of the expanded CD8+ clones remained unknown. Several identical CD8+ TCRB sequences were found in both blood and synovial fluid, and in about an eighth of the roughly 60 patients the largest CD8+ clone exceeded 20% of CD8+ cells. Rheumatoid arthritis patients and age-matched healthy controls did not significantly differ in CD8+ T-cell clonality.

Inclusive of the bounding cysteine and phenylalanine, the CDR3 is 10 residues long. Of the read, only the CDR3 DNA is kept; its 30 bases are in frame from base 1. Sequences MNHNS (CDR1) and SASEGT (CDR2) are obtained from the germline V gene. V loses 10 bases, J loses 6 bases, and the germline ends lie 6 bases apart. The rearrangement joined TRBV6-1 to TRBJ2-2; the D gene remains uncertain. The receptor's source is an adult with rheumatoid arthritis. The sequenced material came from CD8+ T cells sorted from blood. CDR3 sequence: CATGAGELFF. The DNA reads TGTGCCACCGGCGCCGGGGAGCTGTTTTTT.